The clone carrying this T cell receptor (beta chain) was seen many times. The antigen remains unidentified. V was cut by 3 bases and J by 4 bases, with 20 bases left in between. The CDR3 totals 17 residues. Germline assignment: CDR1 SGHAT and CDR2 FQNNGV. This sample stems from a study of regulatory T cells in long-lasting Graves disease. Assembly of TCR beta libraries relied on iRepertoire HTBI primers together with Arm-PCR of CDR3 regions. TCRdb re-called the multiplex PCR reads through MiXCR, storing one row per CDR3 protein. This table has 250,000 or so distinct CDR3 sequences, roughly 21% appearing once. The time point denotes: newly diagnosed GD, antithyroid drugs for less than 3 months. Construction of the TCR library relied on RNA isolated from PBMCs. Study-level results: Persistent Graves' patients had lower TCR diversity than newly diagnosed ones. Favored gene segments in persistent disease were TRBV28, TRBJ1-2 and TRBJ2-5. A greater number of public clonotypes (roughly 2,800) was shared by persistent patients than by new patients (approximately 880).

The source material was peripheral blood mononuclear cells (PBMCs), sampled at new diagnosis, from a patient treated with antithyroid drugs. The rearrangement joins TRBV11-2 to TRBJ2-3; possible D gene TRBD2, 6 bases. The sequence was collected from a female donor with Graves disease. This chain's CDR3 is CASSFGGTSWGADTQYF. CDR3 bases: TGTGCCAGCAGCTTCGGCGGGACTTCCTGGGGAGCAGATACGCAGTATTTT.